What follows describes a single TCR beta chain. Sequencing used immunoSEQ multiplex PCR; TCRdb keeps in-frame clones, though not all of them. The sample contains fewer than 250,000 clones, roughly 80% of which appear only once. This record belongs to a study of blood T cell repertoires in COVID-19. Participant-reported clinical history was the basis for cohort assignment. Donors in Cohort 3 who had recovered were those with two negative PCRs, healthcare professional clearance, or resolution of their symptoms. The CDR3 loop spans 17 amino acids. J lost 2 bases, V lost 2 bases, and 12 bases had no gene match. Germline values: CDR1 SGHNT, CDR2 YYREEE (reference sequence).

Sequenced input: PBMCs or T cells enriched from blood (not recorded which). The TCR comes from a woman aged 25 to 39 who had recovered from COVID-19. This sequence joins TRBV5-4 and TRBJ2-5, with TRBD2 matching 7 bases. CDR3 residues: CASSFKRGGNLQETQYF. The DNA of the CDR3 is TGTGCCAGCAGCTTCAAGCGGGGCGGCAACCTACAAGAGACCCAGTACTTC.